This section outlines one T cell receptor (beta chain) sequence together with its context. Its antigen is undetermined. These data come from a study of cytomegalovirus exposure and HLA in healthy donors. General study findings and limits: In vitro work confirmed that a few CMV-associated chains recognize CMV antigens.

Both 60 Vbeta primers and 13 Jbeta primers went into the PCR. Clones were read by immunoSEQ multiplex PCR, and TCRdb kept only the in-frame ones, dropping some. The sample holds 120,000 to 150,000 clones; 75% to 90% are singletons and the top ten take less than 3.5%. These donors, healthy bone marrow donors, were studied. The CDR3 is 14 residues long. Per germline, CDR1 SNHLY and CDR2 FYNNEI. Trimming removed 6 bases at V and 6 bases at J, with 15 bases between. This rearrangement joins TRBV2 to TRBJ2-1, with D possibly TRBD1 on 6 matching bases. The TCR originated in a woman aged 25-40 years in good health and CMV-seronegative. Sequenced sample: PBMCs. CDR3 nucleotide sequence: TGTGCCAGCAGATCGAACAGGGTGGGCAATGAGCAGTTCTTC. The encoded protein is CASRSNRVGNEQFF.